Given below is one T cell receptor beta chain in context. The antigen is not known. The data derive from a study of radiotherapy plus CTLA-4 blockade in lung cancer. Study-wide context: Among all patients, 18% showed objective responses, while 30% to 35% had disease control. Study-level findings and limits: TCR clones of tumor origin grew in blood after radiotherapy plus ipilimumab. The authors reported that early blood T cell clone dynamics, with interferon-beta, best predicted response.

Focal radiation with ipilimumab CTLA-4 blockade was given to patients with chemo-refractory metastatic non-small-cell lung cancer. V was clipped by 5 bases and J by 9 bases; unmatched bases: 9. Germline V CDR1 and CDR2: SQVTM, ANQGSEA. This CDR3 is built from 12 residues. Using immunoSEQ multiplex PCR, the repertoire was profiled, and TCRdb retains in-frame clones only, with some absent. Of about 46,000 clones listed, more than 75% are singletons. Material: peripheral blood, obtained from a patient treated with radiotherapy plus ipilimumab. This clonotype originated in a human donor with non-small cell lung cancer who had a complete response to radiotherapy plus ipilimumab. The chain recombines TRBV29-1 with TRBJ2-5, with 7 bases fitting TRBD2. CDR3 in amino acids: CSVLTSSSAQYF. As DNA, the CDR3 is TGCAGCGTTCTGACTAGCTCCTCTGCCCAGTACTTC.